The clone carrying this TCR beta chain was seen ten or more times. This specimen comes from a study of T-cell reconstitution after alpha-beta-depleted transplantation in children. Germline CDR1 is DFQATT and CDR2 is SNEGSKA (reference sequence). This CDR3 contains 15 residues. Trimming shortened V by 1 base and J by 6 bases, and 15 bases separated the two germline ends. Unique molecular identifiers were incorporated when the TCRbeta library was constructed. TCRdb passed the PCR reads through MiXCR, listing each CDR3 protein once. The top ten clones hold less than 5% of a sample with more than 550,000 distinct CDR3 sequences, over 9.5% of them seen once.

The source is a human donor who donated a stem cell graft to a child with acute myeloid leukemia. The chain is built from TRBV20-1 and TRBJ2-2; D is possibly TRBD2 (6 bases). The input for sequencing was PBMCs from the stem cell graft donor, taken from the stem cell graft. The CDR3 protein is CSARVAGGPSGELFF. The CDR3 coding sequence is TGCAGTGCTAGAGTGGCTGGAGGGCCGTCCGGGGAGCTGTTTTTT.